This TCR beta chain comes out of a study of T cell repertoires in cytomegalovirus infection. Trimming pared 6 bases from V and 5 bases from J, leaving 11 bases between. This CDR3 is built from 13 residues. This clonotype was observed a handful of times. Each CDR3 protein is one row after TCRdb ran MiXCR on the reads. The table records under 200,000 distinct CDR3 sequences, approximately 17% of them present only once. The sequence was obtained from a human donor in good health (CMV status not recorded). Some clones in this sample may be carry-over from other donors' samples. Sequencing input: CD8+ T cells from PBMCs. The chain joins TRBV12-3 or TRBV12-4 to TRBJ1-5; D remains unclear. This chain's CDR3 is CASSLDPDQPQHF. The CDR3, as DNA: TGTGCCAGCAGCCTCGACCCGGATCAGCCCCAGCATTTT.